The count of the clone carrying this T cell receptor beta chain is one. The data originate from a study of blood T cells in healthy people across ages. The length of the CDR3 is 13 residues. CDR1 and CDR2 (germline): SGHAT, FQNNGV. V lost 3 bases to trimming and J lost 6 bases, with 9 bases between them. The draw of peripheral blood yielded roughly 10 milliliters from each donor. Then a second PCR, running about 7 to 11 cycles, was carried out with a sample-barcoded 5' primer and a J-beta primer mix. No fewer than 2.5 million CDR3-containing paired-end reads came from each sample. TCRdb re-analysed the 5' RACE reads in MiXCR, keeping a single row per CDR3 protein. The sample has around 1.5 million distinct CDR3 sequences; around 55% are singletons.

Input material: blood. The receptor was isolated from a man aged 18 to 30 in good health. The chain combines TRBV11-2 with TRBJ2-1, with unresolved D. The CDR3 coding sequence is TGTGCCAGCAGCTTGTTCTCCCCCAATGAGCAGTTCTTC. This sequence encodes CASSLFSPNEQFF.